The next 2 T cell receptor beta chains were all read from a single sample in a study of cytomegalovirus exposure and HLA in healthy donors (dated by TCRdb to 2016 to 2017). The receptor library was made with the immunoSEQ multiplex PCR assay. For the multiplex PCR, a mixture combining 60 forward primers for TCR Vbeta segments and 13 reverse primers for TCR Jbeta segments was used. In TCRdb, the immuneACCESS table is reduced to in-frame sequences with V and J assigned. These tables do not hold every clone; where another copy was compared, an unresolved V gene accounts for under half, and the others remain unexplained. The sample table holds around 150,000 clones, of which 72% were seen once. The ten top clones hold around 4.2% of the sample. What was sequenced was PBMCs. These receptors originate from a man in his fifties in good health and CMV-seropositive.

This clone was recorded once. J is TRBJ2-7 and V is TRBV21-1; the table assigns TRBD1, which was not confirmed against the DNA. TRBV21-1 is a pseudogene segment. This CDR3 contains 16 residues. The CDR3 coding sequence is TGTGCCAGCAGCCCCCCAACAGGTTGCTGTCCCCTCGAGCAGTACTTC. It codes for CASSPPTGCCPLEQYF.

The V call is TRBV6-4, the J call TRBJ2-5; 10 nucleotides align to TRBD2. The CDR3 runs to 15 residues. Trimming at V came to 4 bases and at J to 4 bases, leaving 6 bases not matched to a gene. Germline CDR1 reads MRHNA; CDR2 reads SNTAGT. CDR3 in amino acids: CASSVGLASRETQYF. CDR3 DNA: TGTGCCAGCAGTGTGGGACTAGCGTCCCGAGAGACCCAGTACTTC.